This T cell receptor (beta chain) was retrieved from a study of patients and donors after allogeneic stem cell transplantation. Germline V gene lookup returns CDR1 DFQATT and CDR2 SNEGSKA (reference sequence). V gave up 0 bases and J gave up 2 bases, with 17 bases separating them. This CDR3 spans 17 amino acids. One entry per CDR3 protein results from TCRdb running MiXCR on the RT-PCR reads. This table holds hundreds of thousands of distinct CDR3 sequences, approximately 16% found once. This chain uses TRBV20-1 with TRBJ1-5, with D unclear. The sequencing input was blood, either unsorted or a sorted T cell fraction (not recorded which). This clonotype originated in a human donor who was either an allogeneic HSCT recipient or a stem cell or donor lymphocyte infusion donor (not recorded which). It is not recorded whose cells these are; they may come from a transplant donor. DNA of the CDR3: TGCAGTGCTAGAGATGTGAAGGGCGGATATGGCAATCAGCCCCAGCATTTT. Translated, it gives CSARDVKGGYGNQPQHF.